The present TCR beta chain was sequenced within a study of shared clonotypes between healthy human individuals. Overall study results and limits: Lower generation probabilities were found for non-shared clonotypes than for those shared by all four donors.

In regard to this clone: No antigen is known for it.

The data were produced by immunoSEQ multiplex PCR, yet TCRdb's version contains in-frame clones alone and is incomplete. The sample carries about 1 million clones, about 75% recorded once. Study donors comprised healthy, HIV-negative adults devoid of recent acute infection or vaccination. V was cut by 6 bases and J by 4 bases, with 19 bases left in between. Germline V gives CDR1 SQVTM, CDR2 ANQGSEA. The length of the CDR3 is 14 residues. The receptor was derived from a man in his late teens or twenties in good health. Sequenced material: memory CD4+ T cells sorted from blood. Stated subset: CD45RA-negative fraction. This sequence joins TRBV29-1 and TRBJ2-7, with D possibly TRBD1 on 7 matching bases. The CDR3 DNA reads as TGCAGCGTCGGACCGGGGGCAGGGGGTTACGAGCAGTACTTC. Amino acids: CSVGPGAGGYEQYF.